This paragraph covers one T cell receptor (beta chain) sequence. The antigen is unknown. The data belong to a study of cytomegalovirus exposure and HLA in healthy donors. Study at large: Early released data comprised about 84 million unique TCRs from HLA-typed donors.

60 Vbeta and 13 Jbeta primers were used in PCR. Here immunoSEQ multiplex PCR was the method, and the copy in TCRdb shows in-frame clones only, minus some. The table has approximately 180,000 clones, nearly 80% seen once. Deletions cut 0 bases from V and 5 bases from J, with 11 bases between. The germline V gene encodes CDR1 SGHRS and CDR2 YFSETQ. There are 15 residues in the CDR3. Regarding donors, all were healthy bone marrow donors. There were likely unrecorded immune exposures, though donors were nominally healthy when sampled. Study-wide points: Researchers reported in a later analysis that a missense DCLRE1C variant was tied to TCR beta V- and J-gene trimming.

Material for sequencing was PBMCs. This sequence was found in a man aged 35-49 years in good health and CMV-seropositive. V usage is TRBV5-1 and J usage is TRBJ1-4, with no clear D. In DNA form, the CDR3 reads TGCGCCAGCAGCTTGGGCACAGTATTAAATGAAAAACTGTTTTTT. It encodes CASSLGTVLNEKLFF.